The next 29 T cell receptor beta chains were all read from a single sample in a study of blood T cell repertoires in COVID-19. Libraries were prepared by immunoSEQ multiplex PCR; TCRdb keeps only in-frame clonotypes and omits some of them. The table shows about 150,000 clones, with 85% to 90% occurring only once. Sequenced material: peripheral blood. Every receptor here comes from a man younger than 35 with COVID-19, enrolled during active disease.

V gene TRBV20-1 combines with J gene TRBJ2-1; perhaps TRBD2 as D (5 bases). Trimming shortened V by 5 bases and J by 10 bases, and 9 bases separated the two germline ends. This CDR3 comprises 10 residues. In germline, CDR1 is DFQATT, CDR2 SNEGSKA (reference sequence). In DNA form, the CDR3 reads TGCAGTGCTGAGCGGACCGAGCAGTTCTTC. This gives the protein CSAERTEQFF.

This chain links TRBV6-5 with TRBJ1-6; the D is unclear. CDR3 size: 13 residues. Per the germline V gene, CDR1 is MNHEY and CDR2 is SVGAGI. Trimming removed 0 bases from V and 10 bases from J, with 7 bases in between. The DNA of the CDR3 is TGTGCCAGCAGTTACTCCTTGAGGTCACCCCTCCACTTT. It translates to CASSYSLRSPLHF.

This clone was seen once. The DNA for the CDR3 is TGCAGCGTGGTAACTAGCGGGGTATACGAGCAGTACTTC. It is translated as CSVVTSGVYEQYF. V gene TRBV29-1 combines with J gene TRBJ2-7, with 10 bases fitting TRBD2. The CDR3 runs to 13 residues. Germline-derived CDR1 and CDR2 are SQVTM and ANQGSEA. The ends lost 6 bases at V and 4 bases at J; junction bases unmatched: 6.

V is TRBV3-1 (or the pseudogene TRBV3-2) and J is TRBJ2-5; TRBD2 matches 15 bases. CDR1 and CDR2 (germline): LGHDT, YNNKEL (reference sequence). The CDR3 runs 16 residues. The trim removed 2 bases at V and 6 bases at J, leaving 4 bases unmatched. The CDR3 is CASSQTGLAGGKTQYF. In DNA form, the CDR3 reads TGTGCCAGCAGCCAAACGGGACTAGCGGGAGGCAAGACCCAGTACTTC.

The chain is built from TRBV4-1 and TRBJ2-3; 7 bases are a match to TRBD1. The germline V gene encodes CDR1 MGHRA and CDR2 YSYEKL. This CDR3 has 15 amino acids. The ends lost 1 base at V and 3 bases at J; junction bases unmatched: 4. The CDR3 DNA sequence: TGCGCCAGCAGCCAAGCATGGACAGGAACAGATACGCAGTATTTT. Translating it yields CASSQAWTGTDTQYF.

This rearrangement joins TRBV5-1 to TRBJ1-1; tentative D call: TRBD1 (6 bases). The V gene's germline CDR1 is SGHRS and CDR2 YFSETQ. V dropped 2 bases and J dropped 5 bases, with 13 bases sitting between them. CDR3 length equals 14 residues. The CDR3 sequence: CASSFNSQGTEAFF. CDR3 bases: TGCGCCAGCAGCTTTAATTCACAGGGTACTGAAGCTTTCTTT.

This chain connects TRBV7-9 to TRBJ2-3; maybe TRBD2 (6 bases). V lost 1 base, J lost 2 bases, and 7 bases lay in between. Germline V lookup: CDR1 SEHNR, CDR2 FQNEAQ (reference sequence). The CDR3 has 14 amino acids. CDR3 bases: TGTGCCAGCAGCTTAGAGGGACTCACAGATACGCAGTATTTT. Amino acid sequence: CASSLEGLTDTQYF.

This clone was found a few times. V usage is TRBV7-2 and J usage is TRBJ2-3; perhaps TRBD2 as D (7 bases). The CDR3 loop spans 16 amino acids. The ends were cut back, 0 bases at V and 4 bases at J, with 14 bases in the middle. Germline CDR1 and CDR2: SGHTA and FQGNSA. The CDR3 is CASSLARGGYADTQYF. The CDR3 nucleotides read TGTGCCAGCAGCTTAGCAAGGGGGGGGTACGCAGATACGCAGTATTTT.

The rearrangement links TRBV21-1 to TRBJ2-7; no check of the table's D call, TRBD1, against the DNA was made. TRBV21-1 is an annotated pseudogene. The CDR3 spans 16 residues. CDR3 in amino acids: CASSPGTGGLRGEQYF. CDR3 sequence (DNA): TGTGCCAGCAGCCCCGGGACAGGGGGCCTTCGGGGCGAGCAGTACTTC.

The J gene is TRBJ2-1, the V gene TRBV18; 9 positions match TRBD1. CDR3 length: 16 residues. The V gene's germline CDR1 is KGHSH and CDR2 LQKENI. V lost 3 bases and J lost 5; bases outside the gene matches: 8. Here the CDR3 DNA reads TGTGCCAGCTCACCGTCTTTGGGACAGGGCAACAATGAGCAGTTCTTC. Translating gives CASSPSLGQGNNEQFF.

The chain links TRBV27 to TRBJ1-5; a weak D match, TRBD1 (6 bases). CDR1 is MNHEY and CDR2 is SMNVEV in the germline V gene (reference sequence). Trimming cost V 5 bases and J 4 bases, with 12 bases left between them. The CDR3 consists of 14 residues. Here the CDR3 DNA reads TGTGCCAGCAGTGCTTGGGGGCCAAATCAGCCCCAGCATTTT. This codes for CASSAWGPNQPQHF.

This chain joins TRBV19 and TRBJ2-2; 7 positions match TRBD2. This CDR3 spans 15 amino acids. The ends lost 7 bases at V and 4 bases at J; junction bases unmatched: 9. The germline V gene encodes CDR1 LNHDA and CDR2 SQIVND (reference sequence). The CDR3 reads CASTVASGSTGELFF. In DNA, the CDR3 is TGTGCCAGTACGGTAGCTAGCGGTTCCACCGGGGAGCTGTTTTTT.

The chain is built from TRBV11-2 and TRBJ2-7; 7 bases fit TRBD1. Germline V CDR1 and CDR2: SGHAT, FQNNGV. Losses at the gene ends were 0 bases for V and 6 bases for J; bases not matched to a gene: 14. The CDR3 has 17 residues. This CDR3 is CASSLDRIDRETGEQYF. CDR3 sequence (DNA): TGTGCCAGCAGCTTAGATAGGATCGACAGGGAAACGGGCGAGCAGTACTTC.

The CDR3 here is CASSRRTGRTGELFF. The CDR3 DNA reads as TGTGCCAGCAGTCGGCGGACAGGGCGGACCGGGGAGCTGTTTTTT. The chain combines TRBV6-5 with TRBJ2-2; 8 nucleotides match TRBD1. The ends lost 5 bases at V and 5 bases at J; junction bases unmatched: 7. CDR3 length: 15 amino acids. Germline V gene data show CDR1 as MNHEY and CDR2 as SVGAGI.

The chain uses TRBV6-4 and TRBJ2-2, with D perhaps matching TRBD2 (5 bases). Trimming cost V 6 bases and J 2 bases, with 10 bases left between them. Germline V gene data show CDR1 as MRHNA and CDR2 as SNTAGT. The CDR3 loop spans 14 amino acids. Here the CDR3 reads CASRSPGNTGELFF. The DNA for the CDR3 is TGTGCCAGCAGATCCCCGGGAAACACCGGGGAGCTGTTTTTT.

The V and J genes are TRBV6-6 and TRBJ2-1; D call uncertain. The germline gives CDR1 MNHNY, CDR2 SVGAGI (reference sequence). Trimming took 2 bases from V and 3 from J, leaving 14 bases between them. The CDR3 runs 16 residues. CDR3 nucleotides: TGTGCCAGCAGTTACCCGAGCGCCCCATACTACAATGAGCAGTTCTTC. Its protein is CASSYPSAPYYNEQFF.

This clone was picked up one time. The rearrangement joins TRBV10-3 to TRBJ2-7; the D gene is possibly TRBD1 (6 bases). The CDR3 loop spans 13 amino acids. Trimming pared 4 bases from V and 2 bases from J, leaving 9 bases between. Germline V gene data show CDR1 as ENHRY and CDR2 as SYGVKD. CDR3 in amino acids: CAISGGPAYEQYF. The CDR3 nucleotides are TGTGCCATCAGTGGGGGGCCAGCCTACGAGCAGTACTTC.

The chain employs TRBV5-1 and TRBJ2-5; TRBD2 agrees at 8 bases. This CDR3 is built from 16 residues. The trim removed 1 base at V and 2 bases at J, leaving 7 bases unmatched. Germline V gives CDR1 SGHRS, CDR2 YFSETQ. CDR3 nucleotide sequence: TGCGCCAGCAGCTTGACAGTTACTAGCGGACAAGAGACCCAGTACTTC. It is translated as CASSLTVTSGQETQYF.

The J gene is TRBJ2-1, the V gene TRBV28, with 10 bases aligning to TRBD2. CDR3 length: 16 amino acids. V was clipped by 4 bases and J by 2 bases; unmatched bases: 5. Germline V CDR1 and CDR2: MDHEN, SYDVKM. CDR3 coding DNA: TGTGCCAGCAGTTATAAAGCGGGAGGGCCCTACAATGAGCAGTTCTTC. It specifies CASSYKAGGPYNEQFF. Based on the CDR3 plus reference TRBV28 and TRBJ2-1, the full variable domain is DVKVTQSSRYLVKRTGEKVFLECVQDMDHENMFWYRQDPGLGLRLIYFSYDVKMKEKGDIPEGYSVSREKKERFSLILESASTNQTSMYLCASSYKAGGPYNEQFFGPGTRLTVL.

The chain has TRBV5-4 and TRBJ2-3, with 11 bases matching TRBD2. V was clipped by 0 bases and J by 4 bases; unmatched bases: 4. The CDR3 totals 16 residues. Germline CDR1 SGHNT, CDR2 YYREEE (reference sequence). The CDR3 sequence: CASSLVAGGPSDTQYF. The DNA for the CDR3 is TGTGCCAGCAGCTTGGTAGCGGGAGGGCCCTCAGATACGCAGTATTTT.

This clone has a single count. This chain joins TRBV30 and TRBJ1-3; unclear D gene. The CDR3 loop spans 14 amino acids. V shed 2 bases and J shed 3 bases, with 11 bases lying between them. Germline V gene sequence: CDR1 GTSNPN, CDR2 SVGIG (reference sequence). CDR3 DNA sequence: TGTGCCTGGAGTCCGGGGATGTATGGAAACACCATATATTTT. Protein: CAWSPGMYGNTIYF.

This CDR3 reads CASSESGFLSGMNTEAFF. The CDR3 DNA is TGTGCCAGCAGTGAATCTGGGTTTCTATCAGGGATGAACACTGAAGCTTTCTTT. The chain links TRBV6-1 to TRBJ1-1; TRBD1 might be the D (5 bases). V lost 2 bases and J lost 0, with 19 bases in between. Germline CDR1 reads MNHNS; CDR2 reads SASEGT. The CDR3 is made up of 18 amino acids.

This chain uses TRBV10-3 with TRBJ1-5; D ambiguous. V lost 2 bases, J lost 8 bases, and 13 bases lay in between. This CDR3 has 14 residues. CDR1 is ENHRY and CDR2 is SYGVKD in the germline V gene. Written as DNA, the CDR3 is TGTGCCATCAGTGAGGGGCGGGAGGGAGAGCCCCAGCATTTT. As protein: CAISEGREGEPQHF.

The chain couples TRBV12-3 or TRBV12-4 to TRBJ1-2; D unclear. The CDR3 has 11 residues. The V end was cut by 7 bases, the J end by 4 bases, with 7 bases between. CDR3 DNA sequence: TGTGCCAGCACCAGTATCTATGGCTACACCTTC. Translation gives CASTSIYGYTF.

In DNA, the CDR3 is TGTGCCAGCAGCCCTCGACTAGCGGGAGGGCCATGGCAGTTCTTC. This gives the protein CASSPRLAGGPWQFF. The J gene is TRBJ2-1, the V gene TRBV14; 14 nucleotides agree with TRBD2. Germline V CDR1 and CDR2: SGHDN, FVKESK. V shed 4 bases and J 12 bases; nucleotides not matched to a gene: 8. There are 15 residues in the CDR3.

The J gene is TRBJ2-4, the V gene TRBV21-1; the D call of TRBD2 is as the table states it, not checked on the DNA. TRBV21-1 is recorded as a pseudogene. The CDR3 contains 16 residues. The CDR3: CASSKVEGRVKNIQYF. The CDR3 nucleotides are TGTGCCAGCAGCAAAGTAGAGGGTAGAGTCAAAAACATTCAGTACTTC.

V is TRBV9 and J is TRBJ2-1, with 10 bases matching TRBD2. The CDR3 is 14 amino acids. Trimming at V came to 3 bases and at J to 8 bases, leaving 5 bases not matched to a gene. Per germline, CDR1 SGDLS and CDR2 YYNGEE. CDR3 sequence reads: CASSAGTSAYEQFF. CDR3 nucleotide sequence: TGTGCCAGCAGCGCCGGGACTAGCGCCTATGAGCAGTTCTTC.

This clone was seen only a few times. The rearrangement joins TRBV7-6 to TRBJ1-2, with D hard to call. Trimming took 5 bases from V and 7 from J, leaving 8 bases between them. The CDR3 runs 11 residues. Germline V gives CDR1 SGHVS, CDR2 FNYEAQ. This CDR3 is CASSPGVGYTF. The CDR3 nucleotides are TGTGCCAGCAGCCCCGGGGTTGGCTACACCTTC.

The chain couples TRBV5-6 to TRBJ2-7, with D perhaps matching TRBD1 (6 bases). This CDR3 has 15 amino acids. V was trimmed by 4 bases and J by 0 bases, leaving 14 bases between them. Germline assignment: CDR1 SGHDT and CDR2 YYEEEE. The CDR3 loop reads CASSPRQGLSYEQYF. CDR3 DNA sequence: TGTGCCAGCAGCCCCAGGCAGGGGCTCTCCTACGAGCAGTACTTC. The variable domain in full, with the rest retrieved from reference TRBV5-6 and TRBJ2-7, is DAGVTQSPTHLIKTRGQQVTLRCSPKSGHDTVSWYQQALGQGPQFIFQYYEEEERQRGNFPDRFSGHQFPNYSSELNVNALLLGDSALYLCASSPRQGLSYEQYFGPGTRLTVT.